This entry concerns a single T cell receptor beta chain. As originally analysed: Reference gene primer amplification in the assay estimated nucleated cell counts. Repertoires were generated with immunoSEQ multiplex PCR, while TCRdb's copy carries only in-frame clones and drops some. V and J calls and clone size are those listed in that table; D and trimming were worked out from the DNA. The repertoire holds under 80,000 clones, with approximately 80% as singletons. This CDR3 is 14 amino acids long. The V end lost 5 bases, the J end lost 6 bases, and 17 bases lay between the germline ends. The germline gives CDR1 SGDLS, CDR2 YYNGEE. The data stem from a study of blood T cell repertoires in COVID-19. About the research overall: COVID-19 samples from acute and convalescent phases originated in the United States, Italy and Spain. Nucleic acid was either cDNA or gDNA, and it came from T cells, B-cell-depleted T cells, or PBMCs.

This TCR came from a man aged 50 to 59 with acute or convalescent COVID-19. Sequences were obtained from peripheral blood. The chain uses TRBV9 and TRBJ1-2; D may be TRBD1 (6 bases). CDR3 sequence reads: CASRISGGFNGYTF. As DNA, the CDR3 is TGTGCCAGCAGGATAAGTGGGGGCTTTAATGGCTACACCTTC.